The 10 T cell receptor beta chains given below trace back to one sample, sequenced in a study of blood T cell repertoires in COVID-19. Sequencing used immunoSEQ multiplex PCR; TCRdb keeps in-frame clones, though not all of them. The table lists 250,000 or so clones, roughly 90% of them singletons. Sequencing input: peripheral blood. The origin of the receptors is an older woman with acute or convalescent COVID-19.

The rearrangement links TRBV11-3 to TRBJ2-2; D might be TRBD1 (5 bases). The CDR3 is made up of 13 amino acids. V was clipped by 5 bases and J by 5 bases, with 9 bases between them. Germline CDR1 SGHNT, CDR2 YENEEA. CDR3 sequence (DNA): TGTGCCAGCAGCCCGCCAGGGACCGGGGAGCTGTTTTTT. Translation gives CASSPPGTGELFF.

This chain links TRBV30 with TRBJ1-2, with 10 bases that match TRBD1. The CDR3 is made up of 14 amino acids. Germline assignment: CDR1 GTSNPN and CDR2 SVGIG (reference sequence). The CDR3 bases are TGTGCATACAACCGGGACAGGGGATCCTATGGCTACACCTTC. It is translated as CAYNRDRGSYGYTF.

The genes are TRBV28 and TRBJ1-5; 7 bases map to TRBD1. This CDR3 is 15 amino acids long. V was pared by 4 bases and J by 6 bases, with 9 bases of the junction left unmatched. CDR1 is MDHEN, CDR2 SYDVKM, per germline. The CDR3 DNA reads TGTGCCAGCAGTTCGCAGGGGGGAGCGAGTCAGCCCCAGCATTTT. Residues: CASSSQGGASQPQHF.

The rearrangement links TRBV4-2 to TRBJ2-7, with D hard to call. The ends were cut back, 0 bases at V and 2 bases at J, with 17 bases in the middle. The CDR3 has 17 amino acids. Germline CDR1 and CDR2: LGHNA and YNFKEQ. CDR3 coding DNA: TGTGCCAGCAGCCAAGATATATCATTTGGCACAACCTACGAGCAGTACTTC. Translation gives CASSQDISFGTTYEQYF.

In this sample, this clone turned up a few times. The rearrangement links TRBV7-2 to TRBJ2-7, with a tentative D call TRBD1 (6 bases). Germline CDR1 reads SGHTA; CDR2 reads FQGNSA. The CDR3 extends over 15 amino acids. V gave up 2 bases and J gave up 6 bases, with 17 bases separating them. The CDR3 sequence is CASSLSRVRGGEQYF. The DNA for the CDR3 is TGTGCCAGCAGCTTAAGTCGGGTCAGGGGTGGCGAGCAGTACTTC.

This clone occurred once. CDR3 amino acids: CSVASGTSFSYEQYF. The CDR3 bases are TGCAGCGTAGCGTCCGGGACTAGCTTCTCCTACGAGCAGTACTTC. The V call is TRBV29-1, the J call TRBJ2-7, with 9 bases lining up with TRBD2. The CDR3 runs to 15 residues. Germline CDR1 reads SQVTM; CDR2 reads ANQGSEA. Losses at the gene ends were 6 bases for V and 0 bases for J; bases not matched to a gene: 9.

The genes are TRBV27 and TRBJ2-7, with 7 positions matching TRBD1. Germline V gene lookup returns CDR1 MNHEY and CDR2 SMNVEV (reference sequence). Germline trimming cut 6 bases from V and 5 bases from J; bases unmatched to any gene: 7. The CDR3 runs to 13 residues. The CDR3, as DNA: TGTGCCAGCAGGGGAAACAGGGGCAACGAGCAGTACTTC. Translation gives CASRGNRGNEQYF.

This clone occurred once. The chain joins TRBV7-9 to TRBJ2-5; 9 nucleotides agree with TRBD2. CDR1 and CDR2 from the germline V gene are SEHNR and FQNEAQ (reference sequence). The CDR3 is made up of 16 amino acids. The V and J ends lost 2 bases and 5 bases, in that order; junction bases with no gene match: 9. The CDR3 is CASSLSAGGPTETQYF. In DNA, the CDR3 is TGTGCCAGCAGCTTATCGGCGGGAGGGCCAACGGAGACCCAGTACTTC.

The chain couples TRBV28 to TRBJ1-3; tentative D call: TRBD1 (6 bases). Germline-derived CDR1 and CDR2 are MDHEN and SYDVKM. V was shortened by 5 bases and J by 6 bases, with 17 bases between the two germline ends. This CDR3 has 15 residues. This chain's CDR3 is CASSRTQGWKNTIYF. The CDR3 DNA reads TGTGCCAGCAGTCGCACCCAGGGGTGGAAAAACACCATATATTTT.

The rearrangement joins TRBV27 to TRBJ2-3; 8 bases match TRBD1. The CDR3 is 13 amino acids. With V trimmed by 7 bases and J by 5 bases, 5 bases remained unmatched. Germline CDR1 is MNHEY and CDR2 is SMNVEV (reference sequence). The CDR3 nucleotides read TGTGCCAGCAAGTGGACAGGGAGAGATACGCAGTATTTT. Protein product: CASKWTGRDTQYF.